This T cell receptor (beta chain) was recorded in a study of shared T cell receptors in the human thymus. The CDR3 sequence is 13 residues long. CDR1 SGHTA and CDR2 FQGTGA come from the germline V gene. V dropped 5 bases and J dropped 5; count of bases not matched to a gene: 2. Assay used: immunoSEQ multiplex PCR; TCRdb lists only in-frame clones, some missing. Among hundreds of thousands of clones listed, 88% were seen once. This clone was recorded only once. These sequences were also reported in another study, on human thymus T cells. As that study records: Healthy Finnish infants undergoing corrective surgery for congenital heart defects provided the donor material. Thymic resections from corrective heart surgery supplied the tissue. What appeared biased in thymic and blood repertoires was the usage of V and J genes. The related literature has documented a marked overlap of thymic repertoires among unrelated individuals.

The origin of this receptor is a boy in the first two years of life with a congenital heart defect. Sequencing was performed on thymocytes. The chain combines TRBV7-3 with TRBJ2-5; 10 bases match TRBD2. The CDR3 here is CASSQGLAETQYF. CDR3 nucleotides: TGTGCCAGCAGCCAGGGACTAGCGGAGACCCAGTACTTC.